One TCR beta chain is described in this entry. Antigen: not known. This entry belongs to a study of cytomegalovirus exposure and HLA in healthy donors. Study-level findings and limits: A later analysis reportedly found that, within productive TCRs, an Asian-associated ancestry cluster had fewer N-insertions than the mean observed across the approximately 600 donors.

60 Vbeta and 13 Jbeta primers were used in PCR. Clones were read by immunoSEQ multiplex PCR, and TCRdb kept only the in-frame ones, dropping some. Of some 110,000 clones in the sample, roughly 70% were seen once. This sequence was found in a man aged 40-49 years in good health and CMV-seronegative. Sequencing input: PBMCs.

The CDR3 nucleotides are TGTGCCAGCAGCTTAGATCGGACTAGCTCGGGGACCCAGTACTTC. Translated, it gives CASSLDRTSSGTQYF. This sequence joins TRBV11-2 and TRBJ2-5; TRBD2 aligns across 8 bases. Germline loops: CDR1 SGHAT, CDR2 FQNNGV. The CDR3 runs to 15 residues. Germline trimming cut 0 bases from V and 7 bases from J; bases unmatched to any gene: 7.